This T cell receptor (beta chain) was profiled in a study of shared clonotypes between healthy human individuals. Whole-study results and caveats: An effect of sequencing depth on clonotype sharing among donors was expected. Sampling used blood alone; tissue repertoires probably differ.

Details on this clone: The target antigen is unknown.

Execution of the assay was at deep level. TCRdb keeps only in-frame clones here, not all; method: immunoSEQ multiplex PCR. The data hold about 980,000 clones, with over 60% observed a single time. From CD4+ cells came CD45RA+ naive and CD45RA-negative memory subsets. Germline CDR1 and CDR2: SGHDT and YYEEEE. Trimming removed 4 bases at V and 7 bases at J, with 17 bases between. This CDR3 comprises 14 residues. Source material: memory CD4+ T cells sorted from blood. This sample's subset: CD45RA-negative fraction. The receptor's source is a man aged 18 to 29 in good health. The rearrangement links TRBV5-6 to TRBJ1-2; a weak D match, TRBD1 (6 bases). CDR3 sequence: CASSMDNRVGGYTF. DNA of the CDR3: TGTGCCAGCAGCATGGATAACAGGGTGGGTGGCTACACCTTC.